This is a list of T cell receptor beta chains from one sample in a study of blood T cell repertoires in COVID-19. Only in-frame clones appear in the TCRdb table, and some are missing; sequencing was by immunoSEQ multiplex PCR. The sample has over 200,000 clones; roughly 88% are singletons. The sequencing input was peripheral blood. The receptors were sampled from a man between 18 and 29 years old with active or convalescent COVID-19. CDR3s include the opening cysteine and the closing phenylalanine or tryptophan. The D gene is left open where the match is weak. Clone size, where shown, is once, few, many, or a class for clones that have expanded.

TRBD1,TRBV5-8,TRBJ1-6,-,TGTGCCAGCAGTTCAACAGGGGGCTATAATTCACCCCTCCACTTT,CASSSTGGYNSPLHF
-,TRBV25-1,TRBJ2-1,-,TGTGCCAGCAGTGAGGGGTGGGCGGGTTACAATGAGCAGTTCTTC,CASSEGWAGYNEQFF
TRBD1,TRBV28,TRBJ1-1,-,TGTGCCAGCAGTTTTTTGGACAGGGGGAACACTGAAGCTTTCTTT,CASSFLDRGNTEAFF
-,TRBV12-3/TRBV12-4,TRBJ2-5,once,TGTGCCAGCAGCCAGAAGGAGACCCAGTACTTC,CASSQKETQYF
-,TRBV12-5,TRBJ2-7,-,TGTGCTAGTGGTTTGGTACTGGCGGGACCCACGCCGTCCTACGAGCAGTACTTC,CASGLVLAGPTPSYEQYF
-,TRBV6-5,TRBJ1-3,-,TGTGCCAGCAGTTACGGGCAAGGTGGAAACACCATATATTTT,CASSYGQGGNTIYF
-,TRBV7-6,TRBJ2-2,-,TGTGCCAGCAGCTTAGGTTCAAGTGGTGCGAGGGGGTTTAACACCGGGGAGCTGTTTTTT,CASSLGSSGARGFNTGELFF
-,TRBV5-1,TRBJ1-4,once,TGCGCCAGCAGCTTGACAGGGAATGAAAAACTGTTTTTT,CASSLTGNEKLFF
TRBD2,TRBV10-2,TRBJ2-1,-,TGCGCCAGCAGTACAGCGGGGGTCTACAATGAGCAGTTCTTC,CASSTAGVYNEQFF
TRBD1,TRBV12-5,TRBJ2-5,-,TGTGCTAGTGGTTTGGTCAGGGGGCTAGGAGAGACCCAGTACTTC,CASGLVRGLGETQYF
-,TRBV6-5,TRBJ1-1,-,TGTGCCAGCAGCCACACAGGGAACACTGAAGCTTTCTTT,CASSHTGNTEAFF
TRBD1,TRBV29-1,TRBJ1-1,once,TGCAGCGTCCTTCAGGGGGGTGACACTGAAGCTTTCTTT,CSVLQGGDTEAFF
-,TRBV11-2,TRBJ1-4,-,TGTGCCAGCAGCTTTACGGTACCAAATGAAAAACTGTTTTTT,CASSFTVPNEKLFF
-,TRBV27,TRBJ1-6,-,TGTGCCAGCAGTTTAAGGACAGAAAATTCACCCCTCCACTTT,CASSLRTENSPLHF
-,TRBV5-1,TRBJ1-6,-,TGCGCCAGCAGCTTGGAGTTTTTAGCCTCAAAACCCCTCCACTTT,CASSLEFLASKPLHF
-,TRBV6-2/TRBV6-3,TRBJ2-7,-,TGTGCCAGCAGTTACTCCCAGCAGGGCCCTTTTAACTACGAGCAGTACTTC,CASSYSQQGPFNYEQYF
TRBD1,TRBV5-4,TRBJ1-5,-,TGTGCCTGGGGGGCCGAACAGGGGGGTCAGCCCCAGCATTTT,CAWGAEQGGQPQHF
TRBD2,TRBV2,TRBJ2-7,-,TGTGCCAGCAGTGAAGGCGGGAGCGGGGTGCAGTACTTC,CASSEGGSGVQYF
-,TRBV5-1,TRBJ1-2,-,TGCGCCAGCAGCTTGGTCCGTCGGCGGGGAGACTATGGCTACACCTTC,CASSLVRRRGDYGYTF
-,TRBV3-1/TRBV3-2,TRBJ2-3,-,TGTGCCAGCAGCCAATGGGTGACAAGCACAGATACGCAGTATTTT,CASSQWVTSTDTQYF
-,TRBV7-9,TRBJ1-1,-,TGTGCCAGCAGCTTAGGAGGGTTAGCAGCTTTCTTT,CASSLGGLAAFF
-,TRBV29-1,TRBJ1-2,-,TGCAGCGTTGAAACAGGATGGGGCTACACCTTC,CSVETGWGYTF
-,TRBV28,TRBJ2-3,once,TGTGCCAGCAGCCGCGGGTGGGGTACGCAGTATTTT,CASSRGWGTQYF
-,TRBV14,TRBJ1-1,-,TGTGCCAGCAGCCAAGATGTTCTCGGCAGGCCAAACACTGAAGCTTTCTTT,CASSQDVLGRPNTEAFF
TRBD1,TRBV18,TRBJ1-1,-,TGTGCCAGCTCACCACCGAGAGGGGGCGTAGGGCGAACTGAAGCTTTCTTT,CASSPPRGGVGRTEAFF
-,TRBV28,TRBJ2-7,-,TGTGCCAGCAACCCTCCGGTCTCCTACGAGCAGTACTTC,CASNPPVSYEQYF
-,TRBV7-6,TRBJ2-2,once,TGTGCCAGCAGCTTAGTCCAGGGAGGCACCGGGGAGCTGTTTTTT,CASSLVQGGTGELFF
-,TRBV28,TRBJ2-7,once,TGTGCCAGCAGTCTCTACGAGCAGTACTTC,CASSLYEQYF
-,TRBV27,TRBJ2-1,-,TGTGCCAGCAGCTCCCCTCGGGGGGCGTACAATGAGCAGTTCTTC,CASSSPRGAYNEQFF
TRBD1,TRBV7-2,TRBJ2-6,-,TGTGCCAGCAGCCTACAGGGGGTCTTGGCTGGGGCCAACGTCCTGACTTTC,CASSLQGVLAGANVLTF
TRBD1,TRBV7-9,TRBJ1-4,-,TGTGCCAGCAGCTTAACTTCAGGGGGGCATGAAAAACTGTTTTTT,CASSLTSGGHEKLFF
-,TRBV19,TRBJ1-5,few,TGTGCCACTCTTCCATGGACAGATAGCAATCAGCCCCAGCATTTT,CATLPWTDSNQPQHF
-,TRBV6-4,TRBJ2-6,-,TGTGCCAGCAGTGACGGGCACCACTCTGGGGCCAACGTCCTGACTTTC,CASSDGHHSGANVLTF
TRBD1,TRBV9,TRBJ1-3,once,TGTGCCAGCAGCCCTCGGGGGACAGGGGGAAACACCATATATTTT,CASSPRGTGGNTIYF
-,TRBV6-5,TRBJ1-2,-,TGTGCCAGCAGTCGGACAGCTCCCTGGGATGGCTACACCTTC,CASSRTAPWDGYTF
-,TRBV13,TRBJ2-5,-,TGTGCCAGCAGCTTAGGCTTAGCGGAGTACCAAGAGACCCAGTACTTC,CASSLGLAEYQETQYF
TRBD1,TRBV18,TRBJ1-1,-,TGTGCCAGCTCACTGGGGACAGGGGGTCTAGACACTGAAGCTTTCTTT,CASSLGTGGLDTEAFF
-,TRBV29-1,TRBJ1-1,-,TGCAGCGTTGGGCAGGGCTGGAACACTGAAGCTTTCTTT,CSVGQGWNTEAFF
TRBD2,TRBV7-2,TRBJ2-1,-,TGTGCCAGCAGCTTAGCGGGCGGGAGGAATGAGCAGTTCTTC,CASSLAGGRNEQFF
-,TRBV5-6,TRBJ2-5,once,TGTGCCAGCAGCTTGGATAGGAGGGCCAACCAAGAGACCCAGTACTTC,CASSLDRRANQETQYF
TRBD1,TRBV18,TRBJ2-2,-,TGTGCCAGCTCGTCCGGGACAGCGAACACCGGGGAGCTGTTTTTT,CASSSGTANTGELFF
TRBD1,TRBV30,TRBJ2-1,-,TGTGCCTGGAGTACCGGGACAGGCTCCTACAATGAGCAGTTCTTC,CAWSTGTGSYNEQFF
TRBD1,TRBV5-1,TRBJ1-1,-,TGCGCCAGCAGCTTGGAGGGACAGACGAACACTGAAGCTTTCTTT,CASSLEGQTNTEAFF
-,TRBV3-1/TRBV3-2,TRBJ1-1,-,TGTGCCAGCATGGGGGGAACTGAAGCTTTCTTT,CASMGGTEAFF
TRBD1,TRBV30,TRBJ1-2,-,TGTGCCTGGAGTGCCGGCAGGGGGGATGGCTACACCTTC,CAWSAGRGDGYTF